The entry below gives a single T cell receptor (beta chain) sequence along with its context. These data originate in a study of shared clonotypes between healthy human individuals. V was pared by 5 bases and J by 0 bases, with 10 bases of the junction left unmatched. Germline V lookup: CDR1 SGHVS, CDR2 FQNEAQ. The CDR3 contains 17 residues. Sequenced by immunoSEQ multiplex PCR; TCRdb stores in-frame clones only, minus some. The sample lists around 450,000 clones, 70% to 80% seen once, with over 10% in the top ten. The chain links TRBV7-8 to TRBJ2-3; 8 bases line up with TRBD2. The receptor comes from a woman aged 40 to 50 in good health. Some clones in this sample may be carry-over from other donors' samples. The specimen sequenced was PBMCs. CDR3 in amino acids: CASSPHLLAGSTDTQYF. The DNA of the CDR3 is TGTGCCAGCAGCCCGCACCTCTTAGCGGGGAGCACAGATACGCAGTATTTT.